This T cell receptor (beta chain) was obtained from a study of identical twins (dated by TCRdb to the mid-2010s). For context, the study as a whole: To test whether fetal clonotypes persist, this study deep-sequenced TCR alpha and beta repertoires from monozygotic twins, from unrelated adults of various ages, and from cord blood. To rule out contamination, the twin experiments were replicated at different times with different library preparation protocols. The research as a whole found: In monozygotic twins, recombination models systematically underestimated out-of-frame TCR alpha sharing, but the models matched the sharing seen between unrelated individuals. Compared with coincidental sharing between unrelated individuals, out-of-frame TCR alpha sequences shared between twins had an excess of sequences with low generation probability. Zero-insertion analyses could be partly confounded by invariant T cells such as MAIT and iNKT, although diverse VJ usage argued against such confounding for most clonotypes. Conclusions relied on cross-sectional statistical analysis, since the same donors could not be followed over many years. Fewer insertions were carried by abundant cord blood beta clonotypes; a weaker similar trend was observed in young adult naive repertoires, while no such trend was observed in memory repertoires. In beta out-of-frame sequences, excess twin sharing was weaker, because having fewer shared sequences lowered the signal-to-noise ratio.

Every donor in the study was a healthy Caucasian. About this clonotype itself: There is no known antigen for this receptor. No per-base quality is available; no much larger clone lies one base away.

Its CDR3 holds 13 amino acids, cysteine through phenylalanine. This entry keeps only the CDR3 DNA: 39 bases, framed from base 1. CDR1 SNHLY and CDR2 FYNNEI are derived from the germline V gene. V ends up 4 bases short and J 13 bases short, with an unmatched junction base count of 10. The method was 5' RACE. Sequencing was performed on an Illumina HiSeq 2000. A universal primer binding site was added through template switching, and the final cDNA carried a unique molecular identifier so that TCR cDNA molecules could be counted accurately. Specific primers in the conserved constant-segment region were used to synthesize first-strand cDNA for TCR alpha and beta chains. To control for contamination, every cDNA library was double barcoded, receiving both a SMART-Mk sample barcode and Illumina barcodes. TruSeq adapter sequences, together with Illumina sample barcodes, were added in two successive PCR steps. TCR alpha and beta cDNA libraries were sequenced on the Illumina HiSeq platform with custom primers. Per the authors' processing: MiGEC processed the raw reads to extract unique molecular identifiers, while MiXCR was used to determine the CDR3 positions. Recombination models were inferred per individual with the repgenHMM and IGoR tools using an EM algorithm. Shared clonotype analysis was performed with the tcR package in R, normalizing sharing by the product of cloneset sizes. Out-of-frame nonproductive sequences were analyzed to study raw recombination free of thymic and clonal selection effects. TCRdb reanalyzed the raw reads on its own, using fastp at Q25 for trimming and MiXCR for clone calling, and kept in-frame beta chains. Identical CDR3 protein sequences are pooled into one entry, listed with their most common genes and DNA. What appears here as the V and J calls and clone size reflects TCRdb's work, not the paper's. Counted in this sample were some 1,700,000 distinct CDR3 sequences; around 33% of them appeared once. More than 0.25% of the sample comes from the top ten.

Material for sequencing was cord blood. This clonotype was sampled from a newborn girl in good health. Recombination linked TRBV2 to TRBJ2-1; 7 bases in between match TRBD1. The DNA sequence is as follows: TGTGCCAGCAGTGTGACAGGGAAGCAGACCCAGTTCTTC. Translated, it gives CASSVTGKQTQFF.